These 19 T cell receptor beta chains were sequenced from one sample in a study of OX40 agonist ivuxolimab in advanced cancers. The assay was immunoSEQ multiplex PCR, and TCRdb's table has in-frame clones only and misses some. The sample carries tens of thousands of clones, about 91% recorded once. Sequencing was performed on CD4+ or CD8+ T cells sorted from blood, taken in a trial of the OX40 agonist ivuxolimab. Receptor source: an adult with an advanced solid tumor such as melanoma, head and neck, liver or kidney cancer.

V gene TRBV28 combines with J gene TRBJ2-3; 8 bases agree with TRBD2. CDR3 length equals 16 residues. Trimming at V came to 1 base and at J to 2 bases, leaving 5 bases not matched to a gene. CDR1 and CDR2 from the germline V gene are MDHEN and SYDVKM. The DNA for the CDR3 is TGTGCCAGCAGTTTATTTACTAGCGGTTACACAGATACGCAGTATTTT. As protein: CASSLFTSGYTDTQYF.

This clone was counted only a few times. The genes are TRBV14 and TRBJ1-1; no firm D call. The CDR3 has 13 residues. Germline assignment: CDR1 SGHDN and CDR2 FVKESK. The germline V and J ends were trimmed by 3 bases and 4 bases, with 9 bases remaining between them. The CDR3 loop reads CASSHDLGTEAFF. As DNA, the CDR3 is TGTGCCAGCAGCCACGACTTGGGCACTGAAGCTTTCTTT.

The J gene is TRBJ1-5, the V gene TRBV4-3, with 8 bases aligning to TRBD1. V lost 3 bases to trimming and J lost 1 base; unmatched junction nucleotides: 11. The length of the CDR3 is 18 residues. Germline V gives CDR1 LGHNA, CDR2 YSLEER. DNA of the CDR3: TGCGCCAGCAGCCAGGAACAGACAGGGGACGGAAGCAATCAGCCCCAGCATTTT. This translates into CASSQEQTGDGSNQPQHF.

The chain recombines TRBV4-3 with TRBJ2-3; the D call may be TRBD1 or TRBD2 (5 bases each). This CDR3 is 16 amino acids long. CDR1 is LGHNA, CDR2 YSLEER, per germline. V was cut by 2 bases and J by 2 bases, with 14 bases left in between. Here the CDR3 DNA reads TGCGCCAGCAGCCAAACCGGGACCACCTACACAGATACGCAGTATTTT. This codes for CASSQTGTTYTDTQYF.

The chain recombines TRBV6-5 with TRBJ2-1; D gene unclear. This CDR3 region has 16 residues. Trimming shortened V by 0 bases and J by 2 bases, and 11 bases separated the two germline ends. Germline V CDR1 and CDR2: MNHEY, SVGAGI. The CDR3 spells CASSYSGAPAYNEQFF. The CDR3, as DNA: TGTGCCAGCAGTTACTCTGGCGCCCCTGCCTACAATGAGCAGTTCTTC.

This chain joins TRBV5-1 and TRBJ2-2; D remains unclear. The germline CDR1 and CDR2 sequences are SGHRS and YFSETQ. V was pared by 7 bases and J by 3 bases, with 13 bases between. This CDR3 has 14 amino acids. Here the CDR3 DNA reads TGCGCCAGCGAAAGAACTGGGGACACCGGGGAGCTGTTTTTT. Its translation: CASERTGDTGELFF.

This clone has only one observation. This sequence joins TRBV5-4 and TRBJ1-2, with 10 bases fitting TRBD1. The V gene end was trimmed by 4 bases and the J gene end by 2 bases; junction bases not matched to a gene: 8. CDR3 length equals 16 residues. Looked up from germline, CDR1 is SGHNT and CDR2 is YYREEE (reference sequence). CDR3 bases: TGTGCCAGCAGCCCGGGGGCGGGACAGGGGAACTATGGCTACACCTTC. This gives the protein CASSPGAGQGNYGYTF.

This sequence joins TRBV25-1 and TRBJ2-5, with no clear D. Germline lookup yields CDR1 MGHDK and CDR2 SYGVNS. V lost 4 bases, J lost 4 bases, and 10 bases lay in between. The CDR3 is 13 amino acids. This CDR3 reads CASSALVPETQYF. DNA of the CDR3: TGTGCCAGCAGTGCCCTGGTTCCAGAGACCCAGTACTTC. The variable domain in full, completed from reference TRBV25-1 and TRBJ2-5, reads EADIYQTPRYLVIGTGKKITLECSQTMGHDKMYWYQQDPGMELHLIHYSYGVNSTEKGDLSSESTVSRIRTEHFPLTLESARPSHTSQYLCASSALVPETQYFGPGTRLLVL.

This chain uses TRBV7-2 with TRBJ1-2, with TRBD1 matching over 10 bases. Germline CDR1 and CDR2: SGHTA and FQGNSA. This CDR3 comprises 14 residues. V trimming: 5 bases; J trimming: 7 bases; junction bases outside the gene matches: 7. This chain's CDR3 is CASSPGRDRGGYTF. The CDR3, as DNA: TGTGCCAGCAGCCCAGGCCGGGACAGGGGTGGCTACACCTTC. The complete variable domain, with remaining parts taken from reference TRBV7-2 and TRBJ1-2, reads GAGVSQSPSNKVTEKGKDVELRCDPISGHTALYWYRQSLGQGLEFLIYFQGNSAPDKSGLPSDRFSAERTGGSVSTLTIQRTQQEDSAVYLCASSPGRDRGGYTFGSGTRLTVV.

Comment on this clone: The same CDR3 also results from other DNA sequences found in this sample. The gene calls are TRBV5-1 and TRBJ1-4, with TRBD1 as a possible D gene (6 bases). This CDR3 is 13 amino acids long. Deletions cut 4 bases from V and 7 bases from J, with 11 bases between. The germline V gene encodes CDR1 SGHRS and CDR2 YFSETQ. This CDR3 is CASSPGQGEKLFF. The CDR3 DNA reads as TGCGCCAGCAGCCCGGGACAAGGTGAAAAACTGTTTTTT.

This sequence joins TRBV11-2 and TRBJ2-1; 7 bases fit TRBD1. The CDR3 is 13 amino acids. The germline V gene has CDR1 SGHAT and CDR2 FQNNGV. The ends lost 3 bases at V and 5 bases at J; junction bases unmatched: 1. The CDR3 here is CASSLGQNNEQFF. For the CDR3, the DNA is TGTGCCAGCAGCTTGGGACAGAACAATGAGCAGTTCTTC.

The V gene is TRBV19, the J gene TRBJ2-1; TRBD2 matches at 10 bases. V was pared by 8 bases and J by 4 bases, with 5 bases of the junction left unmatched. In germline, CDR1 is LNHDA, CDR2 SQIVND (reference sequence). The CDR3 runs to 14 residues. This CDR3 reads CASGLAGGYNEQFF. CDR3 nucleotide sequence: TGTGCCAGTGGGTTAGCGGGAGGATACAATGAGCAGTTCTTC.

This clone came up once. The CDR3, as DNA: TGTGCCAGTAGTCCACGAGCGGGAACCTACAATGAGCAGTTCTTC. This sequence encodes CASSPRAGTYNEQFF. This chain links TRBV19 with TRBJ2-1, with 7 bases that match TRBD2. The CDR3 is 15 residues long. Germline CDR1 is LNHDA and CDR2 is SQIVND (reference sequence). The V segment lost 5 bases and the J segment 2 bases; nucleotides outside the gene matches: 6.

The chain carries TRBV5-8 and TRBJ2-2; 12 bases line up with TRBD1. J was trimmed by 7 bases and V by 2 bases; bases with no gene match: 6. From germline, CDR1 is SGHTS and CDR2 YDEGEE. The CDR3 spans 16 residues. In DNA form, the CDR3 reads TGTGCCAGCAGCTTAACAGGGACAGGGGGCTTCGGGGAGCTGTTTTTT. It is translated as CASSLTGTGGFGELFF.

The CDR3 loop is CASSYLTAIANYGYTF. The DNA for the CDR3 is TGTGCCAGCAGTTACCTTACAGCTATAGCTAACTATGGCTACACCTTC. The chain recombines TRBV6-5 with TRBJ1-2; D is unresolved. Germline CDR1 and CDR2: MNHEY and SVGAGI. Trimming cost V 2 bases and J 0 bases, with 13 bases left between them. The CDR3 spans 16 residues.

The rearrangement uses TRBV7-9 and TRBJ2-7, with 12 bases that match TRBD2. J was trimmed by 6 bases and V by 0 bases; bases with no gene match: 3. The germline V gene has CDR1 SEHNR and CDR2 FQNEAQ (reference sequence). This CDR3 has 15 residues. The CDR3 coding sequence is TGTGCCAGCAGCTTAGCTGGACTAGCGGGACGCGAGCAGTACTTC. As protein: CASSLAGLAGREQYF. The full variable domain, in which reference TRBV7-9 and TRBJ2-7 provide the parts outside the CDR3, is DTGVSQNPRHKITKRGQNVTFRCDPISEHNRLYWYRQTLGQGPEFLTYFQNEAQLEKSRLLSDRFSAERPKGSFSTLEIQRTEQGDSAMYLCASSLAGLAGREQYFGPGTRLTVT.

Only one count was recorded for this clone. The J gene is TRBJ2-3, the V gene TRBV11-3; 8 bases fit TRBD2. The CDR3 runs 15 residues. Trimming cost V 5 bases and J 8 bases; bases outside gene matches: 12. CDR1 and CDR2 (germline): SGHNT, YENEEA. The CDR3 nucleotides read TGTGCCAGCAGCACCGGACTAGCCCTTATTGCTACGCAGTATTTT. It encodes CASSTGLALIATQYF.

The chain carries TRBV27 and TRBJ1-1; no clear D gene. This CDR3 is built from 13 residues. CDR1 and CDR2 from the germline V gene are MNHEY and SMNVEV (reference sequence). V shed 0 bases and J shed 3 bases, with 5 bases lying between them. The CDR3 loop reads CASSLSRHTEAFF. CDR3 in DNA: TGTGCCAGCAGTTTATCGCGCCACACTGAAGCTTTCTTT.

The chain couples TRBV5-1 to TRBJ2-7; no definite D call. Germline CDR1 reads SGHRS; CDR2 reads YFSETQ. The CDR3 extends over 14 amino acids. The V and J ends lost 0 bases and 2 bases respectively, with 9 bases between them. CDR3 protein: CASSLGLEPYEQYF. The CDR3 DNA sequence: TGCGCCAGCAGCTTGGGGCTAGAACCCTACGAGCAGTACTTC. Using reference TRBV5-1 and TRBJ2-7 for the parts outside the CDR3, the full variable domain is KAGVTQTPRYLIKTRGQQVTLSCSPISGHRSVSWYQQTPGQGLQFLFEYFSETQRNKGNFPGRFSGRQFSNSRSEMNVSTLELGDSALYLCASSLGLEPYEQYFGPGTRLTVT.